Listed below are T cell receptor beta chains from one sample, sequenced in a study of T cells in narcolepsy. Here immunoSEQ multiplex PCR was the method, and the copy in TCRdb shows in-frame clones only, minus some. The table shows about 30,000 clones, with about four fifths occurring only once. Sequencing input: CD45RA- memory CD4+ T cells from PBMCs. These receptor sequences come from a human donor with narcolepsy. CDR3s include the opening cysteine and the closing phenylalanine or tryptophan. The order of the fields is clone size, V gene, J gene, D gene, CDR3 protein, CDR3 DNA. The D gene is left open where the match is weak. Expanded clones get a size class; other rows say once, few or many, or leave the size out.

>NA|TRBV6-1|TRBJ2-4|NA
CASSEVASRAKNIQYF
TGTGCCAGCAGTGAGGTGGCTTCCCGAGCCAAAAACATTCAGTACTTC
>NA|TRBV6-1|TRBJ2-1|TRBD2
CASGSGTSEFF
TGTGCCAGCGGCTCCGGGACTAGCGAATTCTTC
>NA|TRBV19|TRBJ2-1|NA
CATTLRDNSGYNEQFF
TGTGCCACTACCCTGAGGGACAACTCAGGGTACAATGAGCAGTTCTTC
>NA|TRBV29-1|TRBJ1-2|NA
CSVVEPGYTF
TGCAGCGTTGTTGAGCCGGGCTACACCTTC
>NA|TRBV5-4|TRBJ1-1|NA
CASSPPARGEAFF
TGTGCCAGCAGCCCTCCTGCGCGGGGGGAAGCTTTCTTT
>once|TRBV6-5|TRBJ1-3|NA
CASSYTGLSGNTIYF
TGTGCCAGCAGTTACACGGGCCTCTCTGGAAACACCATATATTTT
>once|TRBV5-1|TRBJ1-2|NA
CASNEGPGDYGYTF
TGCGCCAGCAATGAGGGCCCGGGGGACTATGGCTACACCTTC
>once|TRBV20-1|TRBJ2-7|TRBD1
CSAGQGGEQYF
TGCAGTGCAGGACAGGGGGGCGAGCAGTACTTC
>NA|TRBV6-1|TRBJ2-3|NA
CASSPRGSTDTQYF
TGTGCCAGCAGCCCTCGGGGGAGCACAGATACGCAGTATTTT
>NA|TRBV6-5|TRBJ1-2|NA
CASSEGRRLYGYTF
TGTGCCAGCAGTGAAGGCAGAAGGCTTTATGGCTACACCTTC
>NA|TRBV5-5|TRBJ2-7|NA
CASSPDSPYEQYF
TGTGCCAGCAGCCCGGACAGCCCCTACGAGCAGTACTTC
>few|TRBV7-9|TRBJ1-2|NA
CASSPSGAVYGYTF
TGTGCCAGCAGCCCCTCGGGGGCGGTCTATGGCTACACCTTC
>NA|TRBV6-1|TRBJ2-5|NA
CASKGGAYGTQYF
TGTGCCAGCAAGGGGGGGGCCTATGGGACCCAGTACTTC
>NA|TRBV28|TRBJ1-5|NA
CASSNPGTQNQPQHF
TGTGCCAGCAGCAATCCCGGGACACAAAATCAGCCCCAGCATTTT
>NA|TRBV5-4|TRBJ2-6|NA
CASSPPKGGGANVPTF
TGTGCCAGCAGCCCACCCAAGGGTGGAGGGGCCAACGTCCCGACTTTC
>NA|TRBV6-1|TRBJ1-3|NA
CASSVIGSTSGNTIYF
TGTGCCAGCAGTGTAATTGGGTCCACCTCTGGAAACACCATATATTTT
>few|TRBV25-1|TRBJ2-3|TRBD1
CASSERQGTNTQYF
TGTGCCAGCAGTGAGAGACAGGGGACGAATACGCAGTATTTT
>NA|TRBV7-2|TRBJ1-2|TRBD1
CASSPGQVYGYTF
TGTGCCAGCAGCCCTGGACAGGTCTATGGCTACACCTTC
>NA|TRBV5-1|TRBJ2-7|TRBD1
CASSLIGQVYEQYF
TGCGCCAGCAGCTTAATCGGACAGGTCTACGAGCAGTACTTC
>NA|TRBV30|TRBJ1-6|TRBD1
CAWKKGQGVSPLHF
TGTGCCTGGAAAAAGGGACAGGGCGTATCACCCCTCCACTTT
>NA|TRBV11-2|TRBJ1-5|NA
CASSLAGINQPQHF
TGTGCCAGCAGCTTAGCAGGGATCAATCAGCCCCAGCATTTT
>NA|TRBV5-1|TRBJ1-2|TRBD1
CASTQGQSLSYGYTF
TGCGCCAGTACACAGGGGCAGAGCCTCTCCTATGGCTACACCTTC
>NA|TRBV4-2|TRBJ1-6|TRBD1
CASSQGGQANNSPLHF
TGTGCCAGCAGCCAGGGCGGACAGGCGAATAATTCACCCCTCCACTTT
>NA|TRBV11-2|TRBJ2-3|TRBD2
CASSFLLPGLRTDTQYF
TGTGCCAGCAGCTTCCTCCTTCCGGGACTACGCACAGATACGCAGTATTTT
>NA|TRBV9|TRBJ2-1|NA
CASKKTYNEQFF
TGTGCCAGCAAGAAAACCTACAATGAGCAGTTCTTC
>NA|TRBV5-6|TRBJ2-3|NA
CASTLQLDTQYF
TGTGCCAGCACCTTGCAGTTGGATACGCAGTATTTT
>NA|TRBV18|TRBJ1-1|NA
CASSLNQQGGNTEAFF
TGTGCCAGCTCGCTTAATCAACAGGGAGGGAACACTGAAGCTTTCTTT
>NA|TRBV28|TRBJ2-4|NA
CASSRGAAKNIQYF
TGTGCCAGCAGCCGGGGCGCGGCCAAAAACATTCAGTACTTC
>NA|TRBV27|TRBJ1-4|TRBD1
CASSLRVVGTGILKDNEKLFF
TGTGCCAGCAGTTTAAGGGTTGTCGGGACAGGGATTTTGAAGGATAATGAAAAACTGTTTTTT
>NA|TRBV20-1|TRBJ2-5|TRBD1
CSAGQGAAQYF
TGCAGTGCTGGACAGGGGGCCGCTCAGTACTTC
>medium-sized|TRBV5-8|TRBJ2-1|TRBD2
CASSFGGRNNEQFF
TGTGCCAGCAGCTTTGGCGGGAGGAACAATGAGCAGTTCTTC
>NA|TRBV6-5|TRBJ2-3|TRBD2
CASSPWAGGPDTQYF
TGTGCCAGCAGTCCGTGGGCGGGGGGGCCGGATACGCAGTATTTT
>NA|TRBV19|TRBJ1-5|NA
CASSRGGAYNQPQHF
TGTGCCAGTAGTAGAGGGGGAGCTTACAATCAGCCCCAGCATTTT
>once|TRBV7-6|TRBJ1-5|TRBD1
CASSLRQGSDPQHF
TGTGCCAGCAGCTTGAGACAGGGATCGGACCCCCAGCATTTT
>NA|TRBV6-6|TRBJ1-5|TRBD1
CASGAGTGLQPQHF
TGTGCCAGCGGAGCCGGGACAGGGCTCCAGCCCCAGCATTTT
>NA|TRBV12-5|TRBJ2-7|TRBD1
CASGQGAWEQYF
TGTGCTAGTGGACAGGGGGCTTGGGAGCAGTACTTC
>few|TRBV6-4|TRBJ2-3|NA
CASSPSRTDTQYF
TGTGCCAGCAGCCCAAGCAGGACAGATACGCAGTATTTT
>NA|TRBV5-1|TRBJ1-1|NA
CASTLQGGTEAFF
TGCGCCAGCACCCTACAGGGTGGCACTGAAGCTTTCTTT
>NA|TRBV5-1|TRBJ2-7|NA
CASSLGPKALRDGAYEQYF
TGCGCCAGCAGCTTGGGGCCGAAGGCTCTCCGGGACGGGGCCTACGAGCAGTACTTC
>NA|TRBV28|TRBJ2-1|TRBD1
CASSSGTGGVSQFF
TGTGCCAGCAGTTCAGGGACAGGGGGCGTCTCACAGTTCTTC